Listed below are T cell receptor beta chains from one sample, sequenced in a study of T cell changes during pregnancy in multiple sclerosis. Libraries were prepared by immunoSEQ multiplex PCR; TCRdb keeps only in-frame clonotypes and omits some of them. The table records about 53,000 clones, 92% of them present only once. The source material was CD4+ T cells from peripheral blood mononuclear cells, sampled in the third trimester of pregnancy. The source is a female donor with multiple sclerosis, enrolled in a pregnancy study. CDR3s include the opening cysteine and the closing phenylalanine or tryptophan. A D gene is named only where the DNA matches it firmly. Some rows mark clone size as missing; the rest say once, few, many or name a class of expanded clone.

V gene	clone size	D gene	J gene	CDR3 protein	CDR3 DNA
TRBV19	.	.	TRBJ2-5	CASSMRRRGGRETQYF	TGTGCCAGTAGTATGAGAAGAAGGGGAGGACGGGAGACCCAGTACTTC
TRBV9	.	.	TRBJ1-2	CASSATETNYGYTF	TGTGCCAGCAGCGCAACAGAGACTAACTATGGCTACACCTTC
TRBV18	.	.	TRBJ2-2	CASSPPGHNTGELFF	TGTGCCAGCTCACCACCGGGACATAACACCGGGGAGCTGTTTTTT
TRBV5-1	.	.	TRBJ1-1	CASSRRGPNTEAFF	TGCGCCAGCAGCCGTAGGGGTCCGAACACTGAAGCTTTCTTT
TRBV7-6	.	TRBD1	TRBJ2-7	CASSLTGMGYEQYF	TGTGCCAGCAGCTTGACAGGGATGGGCTACGAGCAGTACTTC
TRBV6-1	.	.	TRBJ1-4	CASSDSGYSNEKLFF	TGTGCCAGCAGTGATTCGGGGTATTCTAATGAAAAACTGTTTTTT
TRBV19	.	.	TRBJ1-5	CASSMSQGNQPQHF	TGTGCCAGTAGTATGTCGCAGGGCAATCAGCCCCAGCATTTT
TRBV6-5	.	TRBD2	TRBJ2-7	CATASGQSYEQYF	TGTGCCACCGCTAGCGGGCAGAGCTACGAGCAGTACTTC
TRBV6-5	.	TRBD1	TRBJ2-7	CASSLDRGEQYF	TGTGCCAGCAGCCTCGACAGGGGAGAGCAGTACTTC
TRBV2	.	.	TRBJ1-3	CASSEGGGHTIYF	TGTGCCAGCAGTGAAGGCGGGGGACACACCATATATTTT
TRBV7-3	.	TRBD1	TRBJ1-2	CASSEGGTANYGYTF	TGTGCCAGCAGCGAAGGCGGGACAGCAAACTATGGCTACACCTTC
TRBV25-1	.	.	TRBJ1-1	CASSEPNGRGSTEAFF	TGTGCCAGCAGTGAACCGAACGGACGCGGGAGTACTGAAGCTTTCTTT
TRBV5-1	once	TRBD2	TRBJ2-3	CASTRLAGGVTDTQYF	TGCGCCAGCACCAGACTAGCGGGGGGTGTGACAGATACGCAGTATTTT
TRBV7-9	.	.	TRBJ2-5	CASSSTEYQETQYF	TGTGCCAGCAGCTCTACAGAGTACCAAGAGACCCAGTACTTC
TRBV9	.	.	TRBJ1-2	CASSVDGGANYGYTF	TGTGCCAGCAGCGTAGATGGGGGCGCGAACTATGGCTACACCTTC
TRBV9	.	.	TRBJ1-1	CASSVVGDTFHTEAFF	TGTGCCAGCAGCGTAGTTGGGGACACCTTTCACACTGAAGCTTTCTTT
TRBV6-1	.	.	TRBJ2-7	CASSRPGEHYEQYF	TGTGCCAGCAGCCGACCCGGGGAACACTACGAGCAGTACTTC